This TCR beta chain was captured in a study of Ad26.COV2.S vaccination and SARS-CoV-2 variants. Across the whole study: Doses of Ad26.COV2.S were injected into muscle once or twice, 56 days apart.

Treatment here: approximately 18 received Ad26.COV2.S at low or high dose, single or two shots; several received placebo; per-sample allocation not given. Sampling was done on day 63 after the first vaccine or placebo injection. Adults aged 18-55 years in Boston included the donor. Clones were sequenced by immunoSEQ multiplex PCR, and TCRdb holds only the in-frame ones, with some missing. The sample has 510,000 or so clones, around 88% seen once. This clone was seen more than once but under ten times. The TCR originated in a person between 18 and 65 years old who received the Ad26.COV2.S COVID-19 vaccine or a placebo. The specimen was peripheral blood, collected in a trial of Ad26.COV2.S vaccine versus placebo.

For the CDR3, the DNA is TGCGCCAGCAGCTTGCTTGCGCTAGCGGGAGGGAATGAGCAGTTCTTC. It translates to CASSLLALAGGNEQFF. The chain couples TRBV5-1 to TRBJ2-1, with 12 nucleotides matching TRBD2. V shed 1 base, J shed 7 bases, and the junction held 6 bases outside the gene matches. Per the germline V gene, CDR1 is SGHRS and CDR2 is YFSETQ. The CDR3 contains 16 residues. The full variable domain, completed using reference TRBV5-1 and TRBJ2-1, is KAGVTQTPRYLIKTRGQQVTLSCSPISGHRSVSWYQQTPGQGLQFLFEYFSETQRNKGNFPGRFSGRQFSNSRSEMNVSTLELGDSALYLCASSLLALAGGNEQFFGPGTRLTVL.